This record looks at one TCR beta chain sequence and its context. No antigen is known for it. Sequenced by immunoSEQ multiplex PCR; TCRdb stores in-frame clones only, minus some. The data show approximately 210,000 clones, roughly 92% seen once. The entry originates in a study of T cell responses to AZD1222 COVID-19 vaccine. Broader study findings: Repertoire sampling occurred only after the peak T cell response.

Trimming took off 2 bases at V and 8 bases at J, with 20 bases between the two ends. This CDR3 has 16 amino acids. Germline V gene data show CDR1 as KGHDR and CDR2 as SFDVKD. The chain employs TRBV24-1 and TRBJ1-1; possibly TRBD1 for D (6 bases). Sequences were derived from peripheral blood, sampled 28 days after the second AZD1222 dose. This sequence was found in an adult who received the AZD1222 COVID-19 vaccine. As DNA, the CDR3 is TGTGCCACCAGTGATTCCCAACCCGTAGGGACATCCGAAGCTTTCTTT. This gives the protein CATSDSQPVGTSEAFF.